One and the same sample provided the 31 T cell receptor beta chains below, sequenced in a study of sequential checkpoint blockade in melanoma (dated by TCRdb to about 2019). Preparation of the library involved the immunoSEQ multiplex PCR assay. TCRdb holds this immuneACCESS table with in-frame rearrangements only. Some clones are missing; in checked studies, unresolved V genes explain under half, and the rest has no known cause. This sample holds about 18,000 clones; around three fifths were observed only once. The top ten clones comprise approximately 15% of the sample. The label giving this sample's treatment or condition can be read as: randomized to nivolumab then ipilimumab (arm A) or the reverse (arm B). Sequenced material: CD8+ T cells sorted from blood (inferred from file names), taken from a patient given nivolumab and ipilimumab in sequence. These receptors were obtained from a human donor with melanoma.

This chain links TRBV27 with TRBJ2-1, with TRBD1 matching 8 bases. From germline, CDR1 is MNHEY and CDR2 SMNVEV (reference sequence). The CDR3 totals 14 residues. V gave up 6 bases and J gave up 6 bases; unmatched junction bases: 7. The CDR3 coding sequence is TGTGCCAGCAGCGTACAGGGGGTGGTCAATGAGCAGTTCTTC. Protein: CASSVQGVVNEQFF.

V is TRBV10-2 and J is TRBJ2-6; TRBD1 matches at 8 bases. Germline values: CDR1 WSHSY, CDR2 SAAADI. J lost 4 bases, V lost 0 bases, and 2 bases had no gene match. The CDR3 loop spans 16 amino acids. The CDR3 coding sequence is TGCGCCAGCAGTGAGTCGACAGGGGCCGGGGCCAACGTCCTGACTTTC. Its translation is CASSESTGAGANVLTF.

This chain links TRBV2 with TRBJ1-2; TRBD1 might be the D (6 bases). There are 13 residues in the CDR3. Between the trimmed V and J ends, which lost 6 bases and 4 bases, there was a span of 12 bases. The germline V gene encodes CDR1 SNHLY and CDR2 FYNNEI. The CDR3 reads CASSPRTAYGYTF. Written as DNA, the CDR3 is TGTGCCAGCAGCCCCCGGACAGCCTATGGCTACACCTTC.

This chain links TRBV5-8 with TRBJ2-6, with D perhaps TRBD1 (6 bases). Between the trimmed V and J ends, which lost 4 bases and 0 bases, there was a span of 14 bases. CDR3 size: 17 residues. Germline CDR1 is SGHTS and CDR2 is YDEGEE. CDR3 protein: CASSDPTGYSGANVLTF. The CDR3 DNA reads TGTGCCAGCAGCGACCCGACAGGTTACTCTGGGGCCAACGTCCTGACTTTC.

This chain links TRBV27 with TRBJ1-4; a weak D match, TRBD1 (5 bases). The CDR3 runs to 15 residues. The V gene lost 4 bases and the J gene lost 7 bases, with 16 bases spanning the gap. Germline lookup yields CDR1 MNHEY and CDR2 SMNVEV (reference sequence). CDR3 DNA: TGTGCCAGCAGTTCCTTAGACAGCTTAGGTGAAAAACTGTTTTTT. Protein sequence: CASSSLDSLGEKLFF.

V gene TRBV7-3 combines with J gene TRBJ2-2, with D hard to call. Germline CDR1 SGHTA, CDR2 FQGTGA. The CDR3 length is 13 residues. The germline V and J ends were trimmed by 5 bases and 9 bases, with 13 bases remaining between them. CDR3 sequence (DNA): TGTGCCAGCAGCAACTTTCCCGCCCGGGAGCTGTTTTTT. The encoded protein is CASSNFPARELFF.

The chain has TRBV7-9 and TRBJ2-1, with TRBD2 matching over 13 bases. CDR1 and CDR2 from the germline V gene are SEHNR and FQNEAQ (reference sequence). The trim removed 5 bases at V and 6 bases at J, leaving 4 bases unmatched. The CDR3 has 15 amino acids. The CDR3 region is CASSPLAGGINEQFF. The CDR3 region has the DNA TGTGCCAGCAGCCCACTAGCGGGAGGGATCAATGAGCAGTTCTTC.

The chain uses TRBV30 and TRBJ1-5, with D possibly matching TRBD1 (5 bases). Germline-derived CDR1 and CDR2 are GTSNPN and SVGIG (reference sequence). The V end was cut by 0 bases, the J end by 7 bases, with 13 bases between. The CDR3 spans 14 residues. CDR3 in DNA: TGTGCCTGGAGTGTATACCAGGGTGGACAGCCCCAGCATTTT. It codes for CAWSVYQGGQPQHF. Using reference TRBV30 and TRBJ1-5 for the parts outside the CDR3, the full variable domain is SQTIHQWPATLVQPVGSPLSLECTVEGTSNPNLYWYRQAAGRGLQLLFYSVGIGQISSEVPQNLSASRPQDRQFILSSKKLLLSDSGFYLCAWSVYQGGQPQHFGDGTRLSIL.

The chain links TRBV5-6 to TRBJ1-2, with D perhaps TRBD1 (5 bases). Trimming took 3 bases from V and 8 from J, leaving 14 bases between them. Germline CDR1 and CDR2: SGHDT and YYEEEE. The CDR3 has 13 amino acids. CDR3 in DNA: TGTGCCAGCAGCTGGGGCGGTCAGGAAGGCTACACCTTC. Residues: CASSWGGQEGYTF.

This clone was observed a handful of times. This same CDR3 is encoded by further DNA sequences in the sample. This CDR3 is CASSPTGNTEAFF. The CDR3 DNA follows: TGTGCCAGCAGTCCGACAGGGAACACTGAAGCTTTCTTT. The V call is TRBV6-5, the J call TRBJ1-1; D possibly corresponds to TRBD1 (6 bases). There are 13 residues in the CDR3. V lost 5 bases and J lost 1, with 8 bases in between. Germline loops: CDR1 MNHEY, CDR2 SVGAGI.

The V call is TRBV4-2, the J call TRBJ2-7, with 9 bases identical to TRBD1. V lost 2 bases to trimming and J lost 5 bases; unmatched junction nucleotides: 1. Germline CDR1 reads LGHNA; CDR2 reads YNFKEQ. This CDR3 region has 13 residues. The CDR3 DNA sequence: TGTGCCAGCAGCCAAACAGGGGGCAACGAGCAGTACTTC. Translating it yields CASSQTGGNEQYF.

J is TRBJ1-1 and V is TRBV10-3; 10 bases map to TRBD1. CDR3 size: 13 residues. Germline lookup yields CDR1 ENHRY and CDR2 SYGVKD. The V and J ends lost 9 bases and 1 base, in that order; junction bases with no gene match: 2. CDR3 coding DNA: TGTGCCATTTGGACAGGGGGGAACACTGAAGCTTTCTTT. Translating gives CAIWTGGNTEAFF.

This clone was observed a few times. As DNA, the CDR3 is TGTGCCAGCAGCTTAGGCAGGGAAGCTTTCTTT. Its protein product is CASSLGREAFF. The chain combines TRBV7-3 with TRBJ1-1, with D hard to call. The CDR3 is 11 residues long. Germline V CDR1 and CDR2: SGHTA, FQGTGA. V shed 2 bases and J shed 8 bases, with 6 bases lying between them.

The rearrangement links TRBV4-1 to TRBJ1-1; no reliable D call. The germline CDR1 and CDR2 sequences are MGHRA and YSYEKL. V lost 0 bases, J lost 3 bases, and 8 bases lay in between. There are 14 residues in the CDR3. The DNA of the CDR3 is TGCGCCAGCAGCCAAGAACTTGTGGACACTGAAGCTTTCTTT. Its protein product is CASSQELVDTEAFF.

This clone was seen a few times. This rearrangement joins TRBV7-2 to TRBJ2-7, with D possibly being TRBD1 (6 bases). Trimming stripped 5 bases from V and 5 bases from J, with 19 bases between. Germline assignment: CDR1 SGHTA and CDR2 FQGNSA. The CDR3 is made up of 15 amino acids. Here the CDR3 reads CASSVGTTLRDEQYF. CDR3 nucleotides: TGTGCCAGCAGCGTAGGGACAACCTTAAGGGACGAGCAGTACTTC.

This sequence joins TRBV9 and TRBJ1-2; TRBD1 matches 7 bases. Germline V lookup: CDR1 SGDLS, CDR2 YYNGEE. This CDR3 has 14 residues. Losses at the gene ends were 4 bases for V and 2 bases for J; bases not matched to a gene: 5. The chain's CDR3 is CASSLGGGNYGYTF. CDR3 DNA sequence: TGTGCCAGCAGCTTAGGGGGCGGAAACTATGGCTACACCTTC.

This sequence joins TRBV6-6 and TRBJ2-7; 7 bases agree with TRBD1. CDR1 is MNHNY and CDR2 is SVGAGI in the germline V gene (reference sequence). Trimming took 6 bases from V and 0 from J; bases not matched to a gene: 5. The CDR3 covers 14 residues. CDR3 residues: CASSQGVGSYEQYF. In DNA form, the CDR3 reads TGTGCCAGCAGCCAGGGGGTAGGCTCCTACGAGCAGTACTTC.

As regards this clone: Other DNA sequences from this sample encode an identical CDR3 as well. V and J are TRBV19 and TRBJ1-1; perhaps TRBD1 as D (6 bases). Germline V gene data show CDR1 as LNHDA and CDR2 as SQIVND (reference sequence). V shed 1 base and J shed 0 bases, with 9 bases lying between them. The CDR3 runs to 15 residues. CDR3 residues: CASSIGAGVNTEAFF. The CDR3, as DNA: TGTGCCAGTAGTATAGGTGCAGGGGTGAACACTGAAGCTTTCTTT.

V and J are TRBV30 and TRBJ1-1; a weak D match, TRBD1 (6 bases). CDR3 length: 13 amino acids. Germline V lookup: CDR1 GTSNPN, CDR2 SVGIG (reference sequence). Trimming shortened V by 2 bases and J by 5 bases, and 12 bases separated the two germline ends. The CDR3 DNA reads as TGTGCCTGGAGTATGGGGAGGGGGACTGAAGCTTTCTTT. The encoded protein is CAWSMGRGTEAFF.

By share, this clone ranks as medium-sized. The chain carries TRBV5-6 and TRBJ1-2, with 7 positions matching TRBD1. Germline lookup yields CDR1 SGHDT and CDR2 YYEEEE. J lost 1 base, V lost 4 bases, and 16 bases had no gene match. The CDR3 has 18 residues. The CDR3 region has the DNA TGTGCCAGCAGCCCGGGGGCAGGGGGTCCCATCCTTAACTATGGCTACACCTTC. Translated: CASSPGAGGPILNYGYTF.

J is TRBJ2-1 and V is TRBV7-8, with TRBD2 matching 7 bases. The J segment lost 8 bases and the V segment lost 4 bases, leaving 8 bases of the junction unmatched. The CDR3 has 14 residues. Germline CDR1 and CDR2: SGHVS and FQNEAQ. CDR3 in DNA: TGTGCCAGCAGCTCGGTATGGACTAGTCATGAGCAGTTCTTC. This translates into CASSSVWTSHEQFF.

The J gene is TRBJ2-4, the V gene TRBV6-1, with D possibly TRBD1 on 6 matching bases. This CDR3 spans 16 amino acids. Germline V gene lookup returns CDR1 MNHNS and CDR2 SASEGT. V was cut by 2 bases and J by 4 bases, with 15 bases left in between. CDR3 in amino acids: CASSEIYSGDKNIQYF. The CDR3 nucleotides are TGTGCCAGCAGTGAAATATATTCAGGGGATAAAAACATTCAGTACTTC.

This sequence joins TRBV4-1 and TRBJ2-7, with a possible D match to TRBD1 (6 bases). Trimming stripped 2 bases from V and 2 bases from J, with 16 bases between. The CDR3 runs to 16 residues. Germline V gives CDR1 MGHRA, CDR2 YSYEKL. This CDR3 is CASSQLSTGSAYEQYF. The CDR3 DNA reads as TGCGCCAGCAGCCAACTGTCAACAGGGTCGGCCTACGAGCAGTACTTC.

This clone was counted a few times. This chain uses TRBV21-1 with TRBJ1-1. TRBV21-1 is described as a pseudogene. CDR3 length equals 13 residues. The CDR3: CASSPPRNTEAFF. CDR3 DNA sequence: TGTGCCAGCAGCCCCCCGAGGAACACTGAAGCTTTCTTT.

The rearrangement links TRBV6-5 to TRBJ1-1; no definite D call. The CDR3 is 14 residues long. Trimming took 2 bases from V and 5 from J, leaving 12 bases between them. The germline gives CDR1 MNHEY, CDR2 SVGAGI. CDR3 DNA sequence: TGTGCCAGCAGTTACGGCCGAGCGGGGACTGAAGCTTTCTTT. It specifies CASSYGRAGTEAFF.

The V and J genes are TRBV7-9 and TRBJ1-2, with 7 positions matching TRBD1. Looked up from germline, CDR1 is SEHNR and CDR2 is FQNEAQ (reference sequence). The CDR3 has 15 amino acids. V was pared by 4 bases and J by 8 bases, with 13 bases of the junction left unmatched. The CDR3 reads CASSSRTGGGRGYTF. For the CDR3, the DNA is TGTGCCAGCAGCTCCAGGACAGGAGGGGGACGGGGCTACACCTTC.

The chain is built from TRBV10-3 and TRBJ2-2; a possible D gene is TRBD2 (5 bases). Germline V CDR1 and CDR2: ENHRY, SYGVKD. The CDR3 runs to 15 residues. V lost 2 bases and J 1 base, leaving 8 bases between the germline ends. Written as DNA, the CDR3 is TGTGCCATCAGTGAGGACGGGATGAACACCGGGGAGCTGTTTTTT. Protein sequence: CAISEDGMNTGELFF.

There are a few counts of this clone. The chain combines TRBV28 with TRBJ1-6; TRBD1 agrees at 8 bases. The CDR3 runs 14 residues. Germline trimming cut 6 bases from V and 11 bases from J; bases unmatched to any gene: 9. The germline gives CDR1 MDHEN, CDR2 SYDVKM. The CDR3 region has the DNA TGTGCCAGCAGATCCGGGACAGGAACTACACCCCTCCACTTT. Translation: CASRSGTGTTPLHF.

This chain links TRBV7-2 with TRBJ2-7; D ambiguous. The germline CDR1 and CDR2 sequences are SGHTA and FQGNSA. The CDR3 totals 14 residues. Trimming cost V 3 bases and J 3 bases, with 12 bases left between them. The CDR3: CASSLSSIRYEQYF. CDR3 sequence (DNA): TGTGCCAGCAGCTTGAGTTCCATTCGCTACGAGCAGTACTTC.

This clone is classed as medium-sized (0.01 to 0.1%). V gene TRBV7-9 combines with J gene TRBJ1-4, with D unclear. Germline V gene lookup returns CDR1 SEHNR and CDR2 FQNEAQ (reference sequence). Trimming took 4 bases from V and 3 from J, leaving 9 bases between them. The CDR3 loop spans 14 amino acids. The CDR3 sequence: CASSSVAPNEKLFF. The CDR3, as DNA: TGTGCCAGCAGCTCAGTGGCACCTAATGAAAAACTGTTTTTT.

A few counts support this clone. This rearrangement joins TRBV11-2 to TRBJ1-1; the D gene is possibly TRBD1 (5 bases). The CDR3 consists of 17 residues. With 1 base removed from V and 4 bases from J, the gap between germline ends came to 19 bases. Germline V gives CDR1 SGHAT, CDR2 FQNNGV. The CDR3 DNA reads TGTGCCAGCAGCTTAGCAGGGTTTGACCGTTGGAGCACTGAAGCTTTCTTT. Its translation is CASSLAGFDRWSTEAFF.